The clone carrying this TCR beta chain showed up many times. The antigen remains undetermined. V lost 3 bases to trimming and J lost 1 base, with 17 bases between them. Germline V gene data show CDR1 as MNHNS and CDR2 as SASEGT. This CDR3 contains 17 residues. This specimen belongs to a study of T cells in Graves' hyperthyroidism and ophthalmopathy. In the study overall: Upon initial diagnosis and before any treatment, peripheral blood was collected.

Diagnosis relied on clinical symptoms, serum thyroxine and TRAb, thyroid ultrasound and orbital computed tomography. There were TCR beta CDR3 regions amplified from RNA transcripts. In the first-round RT-PCR of the TCR CDR3, the HTBI primer set was used. Each CDR3 protein gets one entry after TCRdb re-called the multiplex PCR reads with MiXCR. The repertoire holds hundreds of thousands of distinct CDR3 sequences, with about a sixth as singletons. Study findings and constraints: The model made its ophthalmopathy prediction, and onset followed a median about 6.8 months later.

The source is a woman in her thirties or forties with Graves' ophthalmopathy. The chain is built from TRBV6-1 and TRBJ2-3; tentatively, D is TRBD1 or TRBD2 (5 bases each). Sequencing was carried out using blood. CDR3 loop: CASSEGWGKRGTDTQYF. The CDR3 bases are TGTGCCAGCAGTGAGGGGTGGGGGAAAAGGGGCACAGATACGCAGTATTTT.